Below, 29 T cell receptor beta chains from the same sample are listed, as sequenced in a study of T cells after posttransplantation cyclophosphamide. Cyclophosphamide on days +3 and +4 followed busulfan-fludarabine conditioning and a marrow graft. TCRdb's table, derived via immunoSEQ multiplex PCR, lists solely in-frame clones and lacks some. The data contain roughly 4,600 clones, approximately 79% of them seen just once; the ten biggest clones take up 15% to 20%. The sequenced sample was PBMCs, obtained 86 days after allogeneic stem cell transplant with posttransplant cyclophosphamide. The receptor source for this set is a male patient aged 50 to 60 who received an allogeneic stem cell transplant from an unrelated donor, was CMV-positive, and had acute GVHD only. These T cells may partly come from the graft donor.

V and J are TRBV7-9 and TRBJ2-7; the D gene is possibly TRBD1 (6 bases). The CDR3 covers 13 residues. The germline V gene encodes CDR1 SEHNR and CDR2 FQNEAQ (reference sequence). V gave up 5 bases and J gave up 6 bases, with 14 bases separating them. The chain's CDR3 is CASSVGQTTEQYF. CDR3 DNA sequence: TGTGCCAGCAGCGTCGGACAGACTACCGAGCAGTACTTC.

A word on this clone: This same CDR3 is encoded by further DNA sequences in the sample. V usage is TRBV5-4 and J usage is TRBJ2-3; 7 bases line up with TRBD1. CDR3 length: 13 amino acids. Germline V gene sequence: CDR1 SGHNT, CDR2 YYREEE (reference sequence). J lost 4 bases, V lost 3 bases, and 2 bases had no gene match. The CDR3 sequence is CASSYQGADTQYF. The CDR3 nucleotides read TGTGCCAGCAGCTACCAGGGGGCAGATACGCAGTATTTT.

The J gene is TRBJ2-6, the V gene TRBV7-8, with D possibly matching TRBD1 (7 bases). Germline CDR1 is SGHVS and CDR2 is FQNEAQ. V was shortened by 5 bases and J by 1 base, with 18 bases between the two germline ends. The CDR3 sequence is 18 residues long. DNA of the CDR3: TGTGCCAGCAGCGCAAGACAGGGAGGCTCTTCTGGGGCCAACGTCCTGACTTTC. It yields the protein CASSARQGGSSGANVLTF. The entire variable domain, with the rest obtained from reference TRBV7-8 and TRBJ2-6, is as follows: GAGVSQSPRYKVAKRGQDVALRCDPISGHVSLFWYQQALGQGPEFLTYFQNEAQLDKSGLPSDRFFAERPEGSVSTLKIQRTQQEDSAVYLCASSARQGGSSGANVLTFGAGSRLTVL.

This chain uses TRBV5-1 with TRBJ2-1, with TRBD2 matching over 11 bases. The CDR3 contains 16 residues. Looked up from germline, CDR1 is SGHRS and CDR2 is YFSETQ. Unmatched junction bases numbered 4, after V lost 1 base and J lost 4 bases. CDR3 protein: CASSLTASGGYNEQFF. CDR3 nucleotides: TGCGCCAGCAGCTTGACGGCTAGCGGGGGGTACAATGAGCAGTTCTTC.

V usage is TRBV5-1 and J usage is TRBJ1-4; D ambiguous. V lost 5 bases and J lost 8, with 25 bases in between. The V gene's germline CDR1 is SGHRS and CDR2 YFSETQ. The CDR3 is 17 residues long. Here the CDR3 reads CASRHSLDSAEWEKLFF. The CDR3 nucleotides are TGCGCCAGCAGACACTCCCTCGATAGCGCTGAATGGGAAAAACTGTTTTTT.

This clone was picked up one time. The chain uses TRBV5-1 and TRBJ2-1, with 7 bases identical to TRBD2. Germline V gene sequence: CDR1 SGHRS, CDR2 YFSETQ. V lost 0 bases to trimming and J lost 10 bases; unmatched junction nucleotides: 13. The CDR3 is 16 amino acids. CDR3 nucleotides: TGCGCCAGCAGCTTGGGCGTAGCGGGCCGCGGCACGGAGCAGTTCTTC. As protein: CASSLGVAGRGTEQFF.

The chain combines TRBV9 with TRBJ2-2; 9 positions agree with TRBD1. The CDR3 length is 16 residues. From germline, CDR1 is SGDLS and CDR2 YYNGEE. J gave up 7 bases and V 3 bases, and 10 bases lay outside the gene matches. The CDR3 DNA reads TGTGCCAGCAGCGGCGGACAGGGGCGTTGGGTCGGGGAGCTGTTTTTT. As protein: CASSGGQGRWVGELFF.

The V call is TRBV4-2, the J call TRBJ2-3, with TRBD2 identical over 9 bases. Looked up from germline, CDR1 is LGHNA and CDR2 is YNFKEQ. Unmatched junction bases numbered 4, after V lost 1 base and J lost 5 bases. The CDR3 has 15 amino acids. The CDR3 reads CASSQVGLAGDTQYF. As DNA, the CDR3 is TGTGCCAGCAGCCAAGTGGGACTAGCTGGAGATACGCAGTATTTT.

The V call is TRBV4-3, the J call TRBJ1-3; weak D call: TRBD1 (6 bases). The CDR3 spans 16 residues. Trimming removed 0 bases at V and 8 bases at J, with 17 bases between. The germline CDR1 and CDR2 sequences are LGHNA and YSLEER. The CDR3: CASSQDMPGGGDTIYF. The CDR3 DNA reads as TGCGCCAGCAGCCAAGATATGCCGGGTGGGGGCGACACCATATATTTT.

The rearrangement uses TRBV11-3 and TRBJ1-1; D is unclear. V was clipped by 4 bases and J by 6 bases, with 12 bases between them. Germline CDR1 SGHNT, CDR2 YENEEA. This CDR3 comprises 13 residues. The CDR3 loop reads CASSSYLAAEAFF. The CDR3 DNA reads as TGTGCCAGCAGCTCGTATCTAGCCGCTGAAGCTTTCTTT. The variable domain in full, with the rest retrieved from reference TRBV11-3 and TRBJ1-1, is EAGVVQSPRYKIIEKKQPVAFWCNPISGHNTLYWYLQNLGQGPELLIRYENEEAVDDSQLPKDRFSAERLKGVDSTLKIQPAELGDSAVYLCASSSYLAAEAFFGQGTRLTVV.

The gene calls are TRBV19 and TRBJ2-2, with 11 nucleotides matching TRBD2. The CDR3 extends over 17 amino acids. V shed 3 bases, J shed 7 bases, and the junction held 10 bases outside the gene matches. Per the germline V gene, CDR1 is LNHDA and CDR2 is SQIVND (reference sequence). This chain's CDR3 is CASSIISGRAWNGELFF. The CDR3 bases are TGTGCCAGTAGTATTATTAGCGGGAGGGCCTGGAACGGGGAGCTGTTTTTT.

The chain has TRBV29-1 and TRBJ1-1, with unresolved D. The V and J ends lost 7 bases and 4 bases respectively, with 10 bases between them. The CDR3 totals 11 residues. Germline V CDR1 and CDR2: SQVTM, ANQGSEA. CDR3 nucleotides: TGCAGCGGGTGTCGGGGCACTGAAGCTTTCTTT. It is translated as CSGCRGTEAFF.

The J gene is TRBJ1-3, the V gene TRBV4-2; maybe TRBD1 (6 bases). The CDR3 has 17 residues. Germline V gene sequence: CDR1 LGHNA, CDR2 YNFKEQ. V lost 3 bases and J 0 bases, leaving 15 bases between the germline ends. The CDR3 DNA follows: TGTGCCAGCAGCCAGAATCCAGGGGAGAACTCTGGAAACACCATATATTTT. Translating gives CASSQNPGENSGNTIYF.

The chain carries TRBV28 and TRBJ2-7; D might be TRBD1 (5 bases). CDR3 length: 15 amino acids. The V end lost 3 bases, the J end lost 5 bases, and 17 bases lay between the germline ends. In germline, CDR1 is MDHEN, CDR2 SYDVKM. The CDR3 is CASSLGLEVRNEQYF. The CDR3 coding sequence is TGTGCCAGCAGTTTGGGGCTAGAAGTACGTAACGAGCAGTACTTC.

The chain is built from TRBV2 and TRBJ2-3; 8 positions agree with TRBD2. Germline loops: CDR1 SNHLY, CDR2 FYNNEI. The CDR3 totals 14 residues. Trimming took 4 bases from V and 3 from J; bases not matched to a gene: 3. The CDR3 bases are TGTGCCAGCAGTGCGGGGGGGGTTACAGATACGCAGTATTTT. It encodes CASSAGGVTDTQYF.

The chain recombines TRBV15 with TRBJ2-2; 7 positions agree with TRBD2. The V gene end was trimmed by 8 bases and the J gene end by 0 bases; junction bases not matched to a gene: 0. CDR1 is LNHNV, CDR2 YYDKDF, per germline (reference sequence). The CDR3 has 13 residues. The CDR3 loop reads CATGGANTGELFF. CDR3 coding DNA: TGTGCCACCGGGGGGGCGAACACCGGGGAGCTGTTTTTT.

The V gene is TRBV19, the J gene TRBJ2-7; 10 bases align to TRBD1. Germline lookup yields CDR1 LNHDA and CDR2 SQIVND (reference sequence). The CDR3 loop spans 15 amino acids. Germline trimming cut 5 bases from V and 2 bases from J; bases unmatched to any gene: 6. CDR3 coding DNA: TGTGCCAGTAGTGGCAGCGGGACAGGGGCCTACGAGCAGTACTTC. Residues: CASSGSGTGAYEQYF.

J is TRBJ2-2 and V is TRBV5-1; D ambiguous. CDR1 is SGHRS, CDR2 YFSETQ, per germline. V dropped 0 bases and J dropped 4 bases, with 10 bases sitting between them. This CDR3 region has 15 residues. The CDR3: CASSLDASRTGELFF. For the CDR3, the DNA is TGCGCCAGCAGCTTGGATGCCTCGCGCACCGGGGAGCTGTTTTTT.

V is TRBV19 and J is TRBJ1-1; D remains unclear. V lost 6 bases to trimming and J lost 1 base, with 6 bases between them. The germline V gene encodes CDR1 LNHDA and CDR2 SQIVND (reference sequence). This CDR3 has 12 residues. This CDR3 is CASSSRNTEAFF. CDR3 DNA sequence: TGTGCCAGTAGCTCCAGGAACACTGAAGCTTTCTTT.

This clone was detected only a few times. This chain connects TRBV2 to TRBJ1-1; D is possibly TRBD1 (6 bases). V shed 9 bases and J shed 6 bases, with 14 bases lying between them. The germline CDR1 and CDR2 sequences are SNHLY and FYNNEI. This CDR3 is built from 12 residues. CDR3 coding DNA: TGTGCCAGTCAGGACAGACCTGCTGAAGCTTTCTTT. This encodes CASQDRPAEAFF.

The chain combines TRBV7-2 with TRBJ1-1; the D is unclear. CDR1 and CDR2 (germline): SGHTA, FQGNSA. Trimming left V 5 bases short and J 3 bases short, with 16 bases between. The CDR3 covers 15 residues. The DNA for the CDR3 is TGTGCCAGCAGCCGAGTGGCGGGGAAAGACACTGAAGCTTTCTTT. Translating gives CASSRVAGKDTEAFF.

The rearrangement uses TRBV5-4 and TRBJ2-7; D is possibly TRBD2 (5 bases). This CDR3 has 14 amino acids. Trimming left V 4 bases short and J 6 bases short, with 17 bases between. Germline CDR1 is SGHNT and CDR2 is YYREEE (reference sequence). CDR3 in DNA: TGTGCCAGCAGCGAGGGAGAGAGAAGACGCGAGCAGTACTTC. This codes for CASSEGERRREQYF. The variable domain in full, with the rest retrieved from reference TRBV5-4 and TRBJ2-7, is ETGVTQSPTHLIKTRGQQVTLRCSSQSGHNTVSWYQQALGQGPQFIFQYYREEENGRGNFPPRFSGLQFPNYSSELNVNALELDDSALYLCASSEGERRREQYFGPGTRLTVT.

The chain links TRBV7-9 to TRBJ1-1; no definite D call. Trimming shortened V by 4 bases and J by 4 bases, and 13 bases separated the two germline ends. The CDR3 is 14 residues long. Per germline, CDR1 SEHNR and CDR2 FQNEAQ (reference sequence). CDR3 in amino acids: CASSSQRPVTEAFF. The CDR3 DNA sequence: TGTGCCAGCAGCTCCCAGCGGCCGGTCACTGAAGCTTTCTTT.

CDR3 nucleotide sequence: TGTGCCAGCAGCCCGGCCCGGACAGGGGATCAGCCCCAGCATTTT. Its protein product is CASSPARTGDQPQHF. The chain combines TRBV7-2 with TRBJ1-5; TRBD1 matches at 9 bases. The CDR3 contains 15 residues. With V trimmed by 5 bases and J by 5 bases, 7 bases remained unmatched. Germline V gives CDR1 SGHTA, CDR2 FQGNSA.

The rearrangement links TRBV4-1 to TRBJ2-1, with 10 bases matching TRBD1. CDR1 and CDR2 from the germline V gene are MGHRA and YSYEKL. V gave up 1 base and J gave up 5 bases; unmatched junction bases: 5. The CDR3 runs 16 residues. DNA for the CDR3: TGCGCCAGCAGCCAAGGACAGGGGGCTTGGGACAATGAGCAGTTCTTC. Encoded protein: CASSQGQGAWDNEQFF.

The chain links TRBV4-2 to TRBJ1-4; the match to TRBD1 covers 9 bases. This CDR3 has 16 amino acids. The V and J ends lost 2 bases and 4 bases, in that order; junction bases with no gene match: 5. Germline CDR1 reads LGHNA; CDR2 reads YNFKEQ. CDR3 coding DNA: TGTGCCAGCAGCCAAAATTGGGGACAGGGTAATGAAAAACTGTTTTTT. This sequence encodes CASSQNWGQGNEKLFF.

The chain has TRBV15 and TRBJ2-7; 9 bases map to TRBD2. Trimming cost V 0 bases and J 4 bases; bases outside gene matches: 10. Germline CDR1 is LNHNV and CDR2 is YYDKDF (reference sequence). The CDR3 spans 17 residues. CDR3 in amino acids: CATSRDKIGAGGYEQYF. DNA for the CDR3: TGTGCCACCAGCAGAGATAAGATTGGAGCGGGGGGTTACGAGCAGTACTTC.

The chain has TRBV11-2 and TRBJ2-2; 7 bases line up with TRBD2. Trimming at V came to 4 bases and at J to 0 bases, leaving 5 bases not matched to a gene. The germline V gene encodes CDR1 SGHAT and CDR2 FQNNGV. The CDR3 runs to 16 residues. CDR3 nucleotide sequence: TGTGCCAGCAGCTCGACTAGCCGAGCGAACACCGGGGAGCTGTTTTTT. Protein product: CASSSTSRANTGELFF. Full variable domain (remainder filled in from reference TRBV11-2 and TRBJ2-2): EAGVAQSPRYKIIEKRQSVAFWCNPISGHATLYWYQQILGQGPKLLIQFQNNGVVDDSQLPKDRFSAERLKGVDSTLKIQPAKLEDSAVYLCASSSTSRANTGELFFGEGSRLTVL.

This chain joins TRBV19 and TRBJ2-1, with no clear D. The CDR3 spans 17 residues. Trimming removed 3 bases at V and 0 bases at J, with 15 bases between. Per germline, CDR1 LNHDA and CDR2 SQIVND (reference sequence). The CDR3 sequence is CASSILLQVSSYNEQFF. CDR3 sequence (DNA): TGTGCCAGTAGTATTCTTCTCCAGGTTAGCTCCTACAATGAGCAGTTCTTC.